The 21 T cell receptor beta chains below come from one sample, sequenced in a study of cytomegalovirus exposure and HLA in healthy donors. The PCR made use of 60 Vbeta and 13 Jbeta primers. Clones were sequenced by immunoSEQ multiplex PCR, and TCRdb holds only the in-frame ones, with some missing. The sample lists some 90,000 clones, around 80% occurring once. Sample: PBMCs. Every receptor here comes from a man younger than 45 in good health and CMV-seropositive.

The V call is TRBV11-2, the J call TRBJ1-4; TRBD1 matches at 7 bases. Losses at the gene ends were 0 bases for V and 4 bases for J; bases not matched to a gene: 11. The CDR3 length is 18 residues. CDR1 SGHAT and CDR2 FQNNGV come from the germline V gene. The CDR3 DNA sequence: TGTGCCAGCAGCTTAGATGGCCCCCGACAGGGAATTAATGAAAAACTGTTTTTT. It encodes CASSLDGPRQGINEKLFF.

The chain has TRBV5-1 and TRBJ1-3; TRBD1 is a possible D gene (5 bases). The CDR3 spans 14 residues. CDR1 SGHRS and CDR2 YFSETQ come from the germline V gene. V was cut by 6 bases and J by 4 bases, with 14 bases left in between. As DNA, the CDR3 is TGCGCCAGCACCCTTGGGACTGCCGGAAACACCATATATTTT. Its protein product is CASTLGTAGNTIYF.

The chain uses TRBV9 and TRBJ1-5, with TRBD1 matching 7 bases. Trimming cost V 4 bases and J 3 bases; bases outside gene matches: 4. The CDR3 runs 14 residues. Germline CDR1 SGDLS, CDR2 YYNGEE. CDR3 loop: CASSPGTVNQPQHF. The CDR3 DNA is TGTGCCAGCAGCCCCGGGACAGTCAATCAGCCCCAGCATTTT.

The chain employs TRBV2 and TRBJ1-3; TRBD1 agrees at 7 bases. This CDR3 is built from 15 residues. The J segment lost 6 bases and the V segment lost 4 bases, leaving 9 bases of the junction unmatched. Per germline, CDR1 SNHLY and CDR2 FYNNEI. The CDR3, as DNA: TGTGCCAGCAGTGGCCCCCAACAGGGGCTAAACACCATATATTTT. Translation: CASSGPQQGLNTIYF.

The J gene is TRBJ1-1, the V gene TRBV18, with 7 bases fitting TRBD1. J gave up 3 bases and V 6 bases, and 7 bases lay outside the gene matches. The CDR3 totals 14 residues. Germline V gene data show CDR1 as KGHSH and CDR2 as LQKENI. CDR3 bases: TGTGCCAGCTCGCAAGACAGGGTATACACTGAAGCTTTCTTT. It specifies CASSQDRVYTEAFF.

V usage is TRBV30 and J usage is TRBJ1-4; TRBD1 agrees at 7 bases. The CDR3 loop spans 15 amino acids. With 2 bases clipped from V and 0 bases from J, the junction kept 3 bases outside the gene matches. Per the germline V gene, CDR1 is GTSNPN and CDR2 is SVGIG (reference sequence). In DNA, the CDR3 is TGTGCCTGGAGTTACGGGACAGCAACTAATGAAAAACTGTTTTTT. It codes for CAWSYGTATNEKLFF.

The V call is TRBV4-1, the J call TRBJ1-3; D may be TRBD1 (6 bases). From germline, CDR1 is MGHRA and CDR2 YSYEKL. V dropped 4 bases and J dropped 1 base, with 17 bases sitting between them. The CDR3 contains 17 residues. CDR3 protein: CASSPFYRASSGNTIYF. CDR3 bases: TGCGCCAGCAGCCCGTTTTACAGGGCATCGTCTGGAAACACCATATATTTT.

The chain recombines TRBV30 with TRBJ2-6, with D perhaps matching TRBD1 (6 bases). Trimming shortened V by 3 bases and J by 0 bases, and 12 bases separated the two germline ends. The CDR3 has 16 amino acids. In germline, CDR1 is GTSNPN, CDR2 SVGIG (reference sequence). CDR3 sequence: CAWRIGDNSGANVLTF. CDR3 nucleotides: TGTGCCTGGAGAATTGGGGACAACTCTGGGGCCAACGTCCTGACTTTC. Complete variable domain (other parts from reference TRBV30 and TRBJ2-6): SQTIHQWPATLVQPVGSPLSLECTVEGTSNPNLYWYRQAAGRGLQLLFYSVGIGQISSEVPQNLSASRPQDRQFILSSKKLLLSDSGFYLCAWRIGDNSGANVLTFGAGSRLTVL.

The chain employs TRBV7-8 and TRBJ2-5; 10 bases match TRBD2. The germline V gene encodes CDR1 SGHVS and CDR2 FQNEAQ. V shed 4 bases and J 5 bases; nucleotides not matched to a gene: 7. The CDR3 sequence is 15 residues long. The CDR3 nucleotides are TGTGCCAGCAGCTCTAGCGGGAGAAGGGAGGAGACCCAGTACTTC. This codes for CASSSSGRREETQYF. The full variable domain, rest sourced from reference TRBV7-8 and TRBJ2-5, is GAGVSQSPRYKVAKRGQDVALRCDPISGHVSLFWYQQALGQGPEFLTYFQNEAQLDKSGLPSDRFFAERPEGSVSTLKIQRTQQEDSAVYLCASSSSGRREETQYFGPGTRLLVL.

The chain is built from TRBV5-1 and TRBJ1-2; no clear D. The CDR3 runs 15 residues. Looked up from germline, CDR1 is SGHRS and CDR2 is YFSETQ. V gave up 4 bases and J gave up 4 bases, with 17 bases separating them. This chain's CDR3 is CASSPADTPLYGYTF. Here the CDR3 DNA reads TGCGCCAGCAGCCCCGCCGACACGCCGCTCTATGGCTACACCTTC.

The CDR3: CASSPLQGNYGYTF. Written as DNA, the CDR3 is TGCGCCAGCAGCCCCCTCCAGGGAAACTATGGCTACACCTTC. The genes are TRBV5-1 and TRBJ1-2; D might be TRBD1 (5 bases). Trimming removed 4 bases at V and 2 bases at J, with 12 bases between. The CDR3 has 14 amino acids. The germline V gene encodes CDR1 SGHRS and CDR2 YFSETQ.

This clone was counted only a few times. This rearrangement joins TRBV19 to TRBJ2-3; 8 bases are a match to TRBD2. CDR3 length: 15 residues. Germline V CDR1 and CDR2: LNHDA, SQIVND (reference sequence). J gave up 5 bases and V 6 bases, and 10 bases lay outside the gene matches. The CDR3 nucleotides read TGTGCCAGTAGGAACCTAGCGGGTGGTGGAGATACGCAGTATTTT. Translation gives CASRNLAGGGDTQYF.

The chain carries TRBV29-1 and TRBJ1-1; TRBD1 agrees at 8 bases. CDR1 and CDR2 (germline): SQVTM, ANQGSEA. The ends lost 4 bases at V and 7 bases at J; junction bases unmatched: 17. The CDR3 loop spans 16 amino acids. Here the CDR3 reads CSVGGSGGDLPGEAFF. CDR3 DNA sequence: TGCAGCGTTGGGGGATCAGGGGGCGATCTTCCTGGTGAAGCTTTCTTT.

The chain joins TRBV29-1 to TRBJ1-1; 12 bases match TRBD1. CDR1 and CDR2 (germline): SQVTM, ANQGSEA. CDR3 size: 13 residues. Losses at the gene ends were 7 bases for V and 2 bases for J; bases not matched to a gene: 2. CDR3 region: CSDGTGGNTEAFF. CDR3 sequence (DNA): TGCAGCGATGGGACAGGGGGCAACACTGAAGCTTTCTTT.

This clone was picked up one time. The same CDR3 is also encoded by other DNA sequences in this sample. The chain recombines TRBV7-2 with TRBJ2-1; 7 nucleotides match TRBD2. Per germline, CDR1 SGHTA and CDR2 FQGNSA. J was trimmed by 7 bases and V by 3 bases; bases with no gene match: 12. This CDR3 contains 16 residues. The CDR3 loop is CASSLGVREPGNEQFF. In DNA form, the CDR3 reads TGTGCCAGCAGCTTGGGGGTGCGGGAGCCGGGGAATGAGCAGTTCTTC.

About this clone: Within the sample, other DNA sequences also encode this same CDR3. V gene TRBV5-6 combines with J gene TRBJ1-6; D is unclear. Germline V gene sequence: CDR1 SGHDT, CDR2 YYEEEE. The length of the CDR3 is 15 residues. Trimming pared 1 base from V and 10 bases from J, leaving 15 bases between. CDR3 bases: TGTGCCAGCAGCTTGTACGGGTTGAGTTTATCACCCCTCCACTTT. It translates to CASSLYGLSLSPLHF.

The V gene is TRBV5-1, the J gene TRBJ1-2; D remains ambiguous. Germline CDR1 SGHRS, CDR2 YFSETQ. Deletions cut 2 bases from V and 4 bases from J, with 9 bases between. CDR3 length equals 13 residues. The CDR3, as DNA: TGCGCCAGCAGCTTCGGAGCTTCCTATGGCTACACCTTC. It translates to CASSFGASYGYTF.

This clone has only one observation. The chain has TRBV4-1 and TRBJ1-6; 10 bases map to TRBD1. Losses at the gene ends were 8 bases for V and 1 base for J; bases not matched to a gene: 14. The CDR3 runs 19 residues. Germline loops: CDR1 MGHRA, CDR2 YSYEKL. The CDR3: CASRGGTGDDWSYNSPLHF. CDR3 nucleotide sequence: TGCGCCAGCCGGGGCGGGACAGGGGATGATTGGTCCTATAATTCACCCCTCCACTTT.

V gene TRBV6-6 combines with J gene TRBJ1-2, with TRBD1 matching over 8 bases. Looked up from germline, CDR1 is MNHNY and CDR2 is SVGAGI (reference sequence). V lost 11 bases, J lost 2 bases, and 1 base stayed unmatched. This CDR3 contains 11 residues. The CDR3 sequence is CAHRGNYGYTF. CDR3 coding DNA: TGTGCCCACAGGGGGAACTATGGCTACACCTTC.

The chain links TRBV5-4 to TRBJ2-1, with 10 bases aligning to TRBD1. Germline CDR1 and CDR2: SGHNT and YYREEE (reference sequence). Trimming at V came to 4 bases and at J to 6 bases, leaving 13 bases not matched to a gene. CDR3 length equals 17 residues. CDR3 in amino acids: CASSVASGTGAVNEQFF. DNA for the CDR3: TGTGCCAGCAGCGTCGCCTCCGGGACAGGGGCGGTCAATGAGCAGTTCTTC.

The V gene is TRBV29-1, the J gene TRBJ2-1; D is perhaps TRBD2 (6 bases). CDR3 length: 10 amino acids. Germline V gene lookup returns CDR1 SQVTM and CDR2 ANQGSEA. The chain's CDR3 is CAGQNNEQFF. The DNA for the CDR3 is TGCGCGGGGCAGAACAATGAGCAGTTCTTC.